This entry features one T cell receptor beta chain sequence. This specimen comes from a study of blood T cell repertoires in COVID-19. Overall study: T cells, B-cell-depleted T cells, or PBMCs supplied cDNA or gDNA.

Germline CDR1 SGDLS, CDR2 YYNGEE. V lost 0 bases and J 6 bases, leaving 10 bases between the germline ends. The CDR3 runs to 14 residues. Clones were sequenced by immunoSEQ multiplex PCR, and TCRdb holds only the in-frame ones, with some missing. This sample has approximately 65,000 clones; roughly 80% occur once, and the top ten carry 3.8%. Living in about two dozen US areas, the participants were between about 18 and 100 years of age. The study assigned cohorts using participant-reported clinical history. The chain combines TRBV9 with TRBJ1-3, with D hard to call. The sequence derives from a woman aged 40 to 50 with acute COVID-19. The sample was PBMCs or T cells enriched from blood (not recorded which). This CDR3 reads CASSVDGSANTIYF. The CDR3 coding sequence is TGTGCCAGCAGCGTAGACGGGAGCGCAAACACCATATATTTT.